These 2 T cell receptor beta chains were all obtained from the same sample, sequenced in a study of control samples from healthy donors and cancer patients. Profiling relied on immunoSEQ multiplex PCR, and the TCRdb table lists in-frame clones only, not all of them. The data contain 100,000 to 150,000 clones, roughly 92% of them singletons. The sequenced sample consisted of PBMCs. The source is a man older than 75 with head and neck cancer.

The chain is built from TRBV5-1 and TRBJ1-4; weak D call: TRBD1 (5 bases). CDR3 size: 17 residues. Germline CDR1 SGHRS, CDR2 YFSETQ. The V end lost 0 bases, the J end lost 3 bases, and 15 bases lay between the germline ends. The DNA of the CDR3 is TGCGCCAGCAGCTTGGGTCCCGGGGGGAGGCCTAATGAAAAACTGTTTTTT. Translation: CASSLGPGGRPNEKLFF.

This sequence joins TRBV25-1 and TRBJ2-7; D perhaps matches TRBD1 (6 bases). Looked up from germline, CDR1 is MGHDK and CDR2 is SYGVNS. The CDR3 sequence is 12 residues long. The V end lost 4 bases, the J end lost 2 bases, and 6 bases lay between the germline ends. CDR3 in DNA: TGTGCCAGCAGTGGACAGGCCTACGAGCAGTACTTC. It is translated as CASSGQAYEQYF.